This T cell receptor beta chain was obtained from a study of blood T cells in healthy people across ages. CDR1 and CDR2 from the germline V gene are LGHNA and YSLEER. Trimming pared 0 bases from V and 0 bases from J, leaving 11 bases between. CDR3 length: 17 residues. In its sample, this clonotype was seen a few times. A second PCR of about 7 to 12 cycles used a sample-barcoded 5' primer and a J-beta primer mix. In TCRdb, the 5' RACE reads were re-called with MiXCR into one record per CDR3 protein. The sample records nearly 800,000 distinct CDR3 sequences, roughly 25% being singletons. The same data also went into a second study, on T cells of mothers and their children.

The chain couples TRBV4-3 to TRBJ1-4, with D unclear. The specimen was blood. The receptor was derived from a boy aged 5-17 years in good health. CDR3 protein: CASSQDHADATNEKLFF. For the CDR3, the DNA is TGCGCCAGCAGCCAAGATCACGCAGACGCAACTAATGAAAAACTGTTTTTT.